This T cell receptor (beta chain) was found in a study of T cell responses to AZD1222 COVID-19 vaccine. Study-wide results and caveats: At baseline, just 6 or 7 AZD1222 recipients tested seropositive.

Measured with immunoSEQ multiplex PCR; TCRdb has only the in-frame clones, and not every one. This repertoire shows 95,000 to 150,000 clones, about 93% found once; its top ten account for over 4%. Comment on this clone: The antigen is unknown.

The V end lost 4 bases, the J end lost 3 bases, and 13 bases lay between the germline ends. Germline V lookup: CDR1 MGHRA, CDR2 YSYEKL. CDR3 length: 15 residues. The rearrangement joins TRBV4-1 to TRBJ1-5; no reliable D call. The clonotype was recovered from an adult who received the MenACWY meningococcal vaccine as a control. The source material was peripheral blood, sampled 28 days after the second dose of the MenACWY control vaccine. The CDR3 region is CASSPRAGINQPQHF. The CDR3 region has the DNA TGCGCCAGCAGCCCCCGAGCGGGTATCAATCAGCCCCAGCATTTT.